This T cell receptor (beta chain) was recovered during a study of shared T cell receptors in the human thymus. The junction had 10 bases not matched to a gene; V was cut back by 4 bases and J by 11 bases. The CDR3 runs 13 residues. The germline V gene has CDR1 MNHNS and CDR2 SASEGT. The protocol was immunoSEQ multiplex PCR, while the TCRdb copy is restricted to in-frame clones and leaves out a portion. The sample lists some 720,000 clones, approximately 88% occurring once. These same data were also listed under a study on human thymus T cells.

This receptor was obtained from a boy less than two years old with a congenital heart defect. The chain combines TRBV6-1 with TRBJ2-5; 7 nucleotides align to TRBD2. Sequencing input: thymocytes. This chain's CDR3 is CASSGVGRGEQYF. CDR3 nucleotide sequence: TGTGCCAGCAGTGGGGTGGGCCGGGGGGAGCAGTACTTC.